Presented here are 14 T cell receptor beta chains from one specimen sequenced in a study of early T cells in non-severe SARS-CoV-2 infection. TCRdb reprocessed the 5' RACE reads via MiXCR and lists one record per CDR3 protein. This sample has about 50,000 distinct CDR3 sequences, with 8% to 11% found just once. Material for sequencing was whole blood. These receptors originate from an adult who was a healthcare worker with PCR-confirmed SARS-CoV-2 infection or an uninfected control (not recorded which).

The table lists this clonotype with many counts. The CDR3 bases are TGCGCCAGCAGCCTCGATGGAGGGGGCGGTCAGCCCCAGCATTTT. Its protein is CASSLDGGGGQPQHF. The J gene is TRBJ1-5, the V gene TRBV5-1; 7 nucleotides agree with TRBD1. J gave up 6 bases and V 4 bases, and 10 bases lay outside the gene matches. Per germline, CDR1 SGHRS and CDR2 YFSETQ. This CDR3 spans 15 amino acids.

The V gene is TRBV30, the J gene TRBJ2-7, with TRBD2 matching over 9 bases. This CDR3 has 15 residues. The germline V gene encodes CDR1 GTSNPN and CDR2 SVGIG (reference sequence). With V trimmed by 5 bases and J by 0 bases, 8 bases remained unmatched. The CDR3 spells CAWQREALSSYEQYF. The CDR3 DNA sequence: TGTGCCTGGCAGCGGGAGGCCCTAAGCTCCTACGAGCAGTACTTC.

The chain links TRBV20-1 to TRBJ1-2; D is perhaps TRBD1 (6 bases). There are 17 residues in the CDR3. Germline V gene data show CDR1 as DFQATT and CDR2 as SNEGSKA (reference sequence). V was clipped by 3 bases and J by 3 bases, with 23 bases between them. The CDR3 DNA reads TGCAGTGCTAGGGGGGCCGAGGACCGACCCCCTTACTATGGCTACACCTTC. Its protein is CSARGAEDRPPYYGYTF.

There are many counts of this clonotype. The rearrangement joins TRBV10-3 to TRBJ2-7; D may be TRBD2 (5 bases). Per germline, CDR1 ENHRY and CDR2 SYGVKD. V dropped 8 bases and J dropped 2 bases, with 16 bases sitting between them. The CDR3 is 14 amino acids. Here the CDR3 reads CAISGPGGPYEQYF. In nucleotides, the CDR3 is TGTGCCATCTCCGGTCCGGGCGGGCCCTACGAGCAGTACTTC.

The J gene is TRBJ2-5, the V gene TRBV29-1, with D possibly TRBD2 on 5 matching bases. The germline V gene has CDR1 SQVTM and CDR2 ANQGSEA. Trimming left V 7 bases short and J 1 base short, with 10 bases between. The CDR3 extends over 12 amino acids. CDR3 protein: CSGRRGQETQYF. The CDR3 DNA is TGCAGCGGCCGTCGGGGCCAAGAGACCCAGTACTTC. The variable domain in full, completed from reference TRBV29-1 and TRBJ2-5, reads SAVISQKPSRDICQRGTSLTIQCQVDSQVTMMFWYRQQPGQSLTLIATANQGSEATYESGFVIDKFPISRPNLTFSTLTVSNMSPEDSSIYLCSGRRGQETQYFGPGTRLLVL.

The V and J genes are TRBV2 and TRBJ1-5; D is possibly TRBD1 (6 bases). The germline V gene encodes CDR1 SNHLY and CDR2 FYNNEI. The V end was cut by 6 bases, the J end by 4 bases, with 19 bases between. The CDR3 has 16 residues. CDR3 in amino acids: CASRKDSGDGNQPQHF. CDR3 DNA sequence: TGTGCCAGCAGAAAGGACAGTGGAGACGGTAATCAGCCCCAGCATTTT.

This clonotype was found many times. This sequence joins TRBV20-1 and TRBJ2-4, with 10 bases aligning to TRBD2. The CDR3 is made up of 15 amino acids. CDR1 and CDR2 from the germline V gene are DFQATT and SNEGSKA (reference sequence). Losses at the gene ends were 7 bases for V and 0 bases for J; bases not matched to a gene: 6. This chain's CDR3 is CSGSVAGGAKNIQYF. In DNA form, the CDR3 reads TGCAGTGGAAGCGTAGCGGGAGGAGCCAAAAACATTCAGTACTTC.

This rearrangement joins TRBV10-2 to TRBJ1-1, with 7 bases aligning to TRBD1. V was clipped by 7 bases and J by 0 bases; unmatched bases: 17. Germline CDR1 and CDR2: WSHSY and SAAADI. The CDR3 extends over 18 amino acids. The CDR3 reads CASTAFRQGLGMNTEAFF. In nucleotides, the CDR3 is TGCGCCAGCACCGCATTTCGACAGGGCCTGGGGATGAACACTGAAGCTTTCTTT.

This clonotype was found many times. The CDR3, as DNA: TGTGCCAGCAGCTTAGTAGGGTCAGCCAACACCGGGGAGCTGTTTTTT. As protein: CASSLVGSANTGELFF. V and J are TRBV7-2 and TRBJ2-2; D is unresolved. Trimming cost V 1 base and J 2 bases, with 11 bases left between them. From germline, CDR1 is SGHTA and CDR2 FQGNSA. This CDR3 is built from 16 residues. Full variable domain (remainder filled in from reference TRBV7-2 and TRBJ2-2): GAGVSQSPSNKVTEKGKDVELRCDPISGHTALYWYRQSLGQGLEFLIYFQGNSAPDKSGLPSDRFSAERTGGSVSTLTIQRTQQEDSAVYLCASSLVGSANTGELFFGEGSRLTVL.

In the case of this clonotype: At one end the junction does not follow the germline gene, possibly because of a read error. This chain joins TRBV12-3 or TRBV12-4 and TRBJ2-5; unclear D gene. The CDR3 is 12 amino acids. The CDR3 here is CASRYSSLNFHF. The CDR3 DNA sequence: TGTGCCAGCAGATATTCATCGCTAAACTTCCACTTC.

The chain links TRBV18 to TRBJ1-2, with D perhaps matching TRBD1 (6 bases). The CDR3 contains 16 residues. V was pared by 2 bases and J by 4 bases, with 17 bases between. Germline loops: CDR1 KGHSH, CDR2 LQKENI. DNA of the CDR3: TGTGCCAGCTCACCAAGTGGATCACAGGGCCGCTATGGCTACACCTTC. This sequence encodes CASSPSGSQGRYGYTF.

This clonotype appeared many times. The chain has TRBV19 and TRBJ2-6; D possibly corresponds to TRBD1 (7 bases). Trimming left V 10 bases short and J 0 bases short, with 13 bases between. Germline V CDR1 and CDR2: LNHDA, SQIVND (reference sequence). The CDR3 extends over 15 amino acids. CDR3 sequence: CATKEGASGANVLTF. Here the CDR3 DNA reads TGTGCCACCAAGGAGGGGGCCTCTGGGGCCAACGTCCTGACTTTC.

In its sample, this clonotype was seen many times. The chain is built from TRBV2 and TRBJ2-7, with 7 positions matching TRBD2. Per the germline V gene, CDR1 is SNHLY and CDR2 is FYNNEI. The trim removed 5 bases at V and 3 bases at J, leaving 7 bases unmatched. This CDR3 spans 14 amino acids. CDR3 amino acids: CASSPSGMGYEQYF. CDR3 coding DNA: TGTGCCAGCAGTCCGAGCGGGATGGGCTACGAGCAGTACTTC. The complete variable domain, with remaining parts taken from reference TRBV2 and TRBJ2-7, reads EPEVTQTPSHQVTQMGQEVILRCVPISNHLYFYWYRQILGQKVEFLVSFYNNEISEKSEIFDDQFSVERPDGSNFTLKIRSTKLEDSAMYFCASSPSGMGYEQYFGPGTRLTVT.

This clonotype was seen many times. V and J are TRBV18 and TRBJ1-2; D possibly corresponds to TRBD1 (6 bases). Germline V gives CDR1 KGHSH, CDR2 LQKENI. Trimming left V 5 bases short and J 13 bases short, with 17 bases between. The CDR3 is 12 residues long. The DNA of the CDR3 is TGTGCCAGCTCAGAAGAAACAGGGCCTCTCACCTTC. Translating it yields CASSEETGPLTF.